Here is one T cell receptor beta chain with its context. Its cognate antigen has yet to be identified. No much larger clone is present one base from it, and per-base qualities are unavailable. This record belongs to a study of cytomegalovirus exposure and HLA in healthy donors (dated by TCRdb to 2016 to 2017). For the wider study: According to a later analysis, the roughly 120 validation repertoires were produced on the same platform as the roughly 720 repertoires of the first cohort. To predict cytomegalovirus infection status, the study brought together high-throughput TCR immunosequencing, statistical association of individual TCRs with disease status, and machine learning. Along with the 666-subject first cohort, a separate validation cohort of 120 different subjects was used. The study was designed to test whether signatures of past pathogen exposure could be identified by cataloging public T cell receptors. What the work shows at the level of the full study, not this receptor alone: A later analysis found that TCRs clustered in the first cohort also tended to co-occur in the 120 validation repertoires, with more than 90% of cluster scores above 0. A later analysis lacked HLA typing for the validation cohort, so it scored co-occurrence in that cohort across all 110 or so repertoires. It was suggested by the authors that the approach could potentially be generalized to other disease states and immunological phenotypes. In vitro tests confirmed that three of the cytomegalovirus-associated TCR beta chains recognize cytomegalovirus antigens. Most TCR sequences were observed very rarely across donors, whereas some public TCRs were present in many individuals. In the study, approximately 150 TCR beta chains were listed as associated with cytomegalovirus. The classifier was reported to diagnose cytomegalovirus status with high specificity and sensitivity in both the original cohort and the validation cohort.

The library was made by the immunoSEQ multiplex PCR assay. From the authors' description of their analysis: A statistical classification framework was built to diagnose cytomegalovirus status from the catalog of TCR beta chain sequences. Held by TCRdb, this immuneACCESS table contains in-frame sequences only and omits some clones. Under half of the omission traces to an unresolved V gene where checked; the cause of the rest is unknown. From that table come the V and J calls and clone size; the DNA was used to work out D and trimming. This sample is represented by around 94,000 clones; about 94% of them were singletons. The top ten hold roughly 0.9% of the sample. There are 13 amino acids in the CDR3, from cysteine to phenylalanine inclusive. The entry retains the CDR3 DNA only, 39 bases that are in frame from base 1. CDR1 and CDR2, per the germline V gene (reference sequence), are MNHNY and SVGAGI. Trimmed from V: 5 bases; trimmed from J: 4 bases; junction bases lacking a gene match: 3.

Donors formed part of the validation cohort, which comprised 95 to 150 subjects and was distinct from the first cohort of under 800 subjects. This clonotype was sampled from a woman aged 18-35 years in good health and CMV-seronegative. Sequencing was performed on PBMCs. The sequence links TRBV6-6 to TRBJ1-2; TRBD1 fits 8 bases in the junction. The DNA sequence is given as TGTGCCAGCAGTGCGGACAGGGTCTATGGCTACACCTTC. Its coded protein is CASSADRVYGYTF.